Listed here is a single T cell receptor (beta chain). Its specificity is unknown. The CDR3 totals 16 residues. The data belong to a study of cytomegalovirus exposure and HLA in healthy donors. Study-wide findings and caveats: TCR beta V segments were, for the most part, productive about 87% or about 30% of the time in an earlier analysis. A few CMV-associated chains proved CMV antigen-specific in vitro.

PCR involved 60 Vbeta and 13 Jbeta primers. TCRdb's table, derived via immunoSEQ multiplex PCR, lists solely in-frame clones and lacks some. The table includes some 150,000 clones, approximately 80% detected once. Regarding donors, all were healthy bone marrow donors. The sequencing input was PBMCs. This TCR came from a woman aged 40 to 49 in good health and CMV-seropositive. The V and J genes are TRBV21-1 and TRBJ2-2; the D segment call TRBD2 is taken from the table without a DNA check. TRBV21-1 is shown as a pseudogene. CDR3 amino acids: CASSKVPGGYTGELFF. The CDR3 DNA sequence: TGTGCCAGCAGCAAAGTTCCGGGCGGGTACACCGGGGAGCTGTTTTTT.